The next 10 T cell receptor beta chains were all read from a single sample in a study of neurological immune-mediated disorders. In TCRdb, the 5' RACE reads were re-called with MiXCR into one record per CDR3 protein. The sample yields roughly 45,000 distinct CDR3 sequences, roughly 14% seen once. Time point of the sample: longitudinal time-point 3. Sequenced sample: PBMCs. The receptors shown here come from a man aged 30-40 years in good health.

J is TRBJ2-1 and V is TRBV20-1; maybe TRBD2 (5 bases). Germline loops: CDR1 DFQATT, CDR2 SNEGSKA (reference sequence). The CDR3 totals 14 residues. As DNA, the CDR3 is TGCAGCGGAGCAGGCGCGGGCTCCTACAATGAGCAGTTCTTC. Translation: CSGAGAGSYNEQFF.

There are many counts of this clonotype. The gene calls are TRBV20-1 and TRBJ2-3; 9 bases agree with TRBD1. After removal of 5 bases from V and 2 bases from J, the junction contained 8 bases not matched to a gene. The CDR3 is made up of 15 amino acids. CDR1 and CDR2 from the germline V gene are DFQATT and SNEGSKA (reference sequence). CDR3 sequence reads: CSAAIRDRVTDTQYF. Written as DNA, the CDR3 is TGCAGTGCTGCCATCCGGGACAGGGTCACAGATACGCAGTATTTT.

This clonotype was seen many times. V is TRBV20-1 and J is TRBJ2-5, with D perhaps being TRBD1 or TRBD2 (5 bases each). Germline V gene data show CDR1 as DFQATT and CDR2 as SNEGSKA (reference sequence). V lost 6 bases, J lost 2 bases, and 19 bases lay in between. This CDR3 spans 15 amino acids. CDR3 bases: TGCAGTGCCAGCGCCGGGACCCCACTACAAGAGACCCAGTACTTC. The encoded protein is CSASAGTPLQETQYF.

In its sample, this clonotype was seen many times. The rearrangement uses TRBV5-1 and TRBJ2-1; possibly TRBD1 for D (5 bases). In germline, CDR1 is SGHRS, CDR2 YFSETQ. The CDR3 is 14 residues long. Trimming left V 8 bases short and J 0 bases short, with 12 bases between. Here the CDR3 reads CASSGAVSYNEQFF. The CDR3 nucleotides read TGCGCCAGTAGTGGGGCGGTCTCCTACAATGAGCAGTTCTTC.

This clonotype occurred many times. This chain connects TRBV5-1 to TRBJ2-7; 8 nucleotides align to TRBD2. The CDR3 length is 15 residues. Germline lookup yields CDR1 SGHRS and CDR2 YFSETQ. Unmatched junction bases numbered 5, after V lost 0 bases and J lost 3 bases. Here the CDR3 DNA reads TGCGCCAGCAGCTTGGGGGGTAGCGGGAACTACGAGCAGTACTTC. Translated, it gives CASSLGGSGNYEQYF. The whole variable domain, remainder taken from reference TRBV5-1 and TRBJ2-7, is KAGVTQTPRYLIKTRGQQVTLSCSPISGHRSVSWYQQTPGQGLQFLFEYFSETQRNKGNFPGRFSGRQFSNSRSEMNVSTLELGDSALYLCASSLGGSGNYEQYFGPGTRLTVT.

Many counts were recorded for this clonotype. The genes are TRBV2 and TRBJ2-7, with D tentatively TRBD1 or TRBD2 (6 bases each). This CDR3 is 15 amino acids long. The ends were cut back, 8 bases at V and 5 bases at J, with 22 bases in the middle. CDR1 is SNHLY, CDR2 FYNNEI, per germline. The DNA for the CDR3 is TGTGCCAGCGGCCGACTAGGGGGGAGTAGCGACGAGCAGTACTTC. Amino acids: CASGRLGGSSDEQYF.

This clonotype was seen repeatedly, ten times or more. The chain uses TRBV5-1 and TRBJ2-7; tentatively, D is TRBD1 (5 bases). In germline, CDR1 is SGHRS, CDR2 YFSETQ. With 4 bases removed from V and 0 bases from J, the gap between germline ends came to 17 bases. This CDR3 region has 16 residues. CDR3 protein: CASSPLTDVSSYEQYF. For the CDR3, the DNA is TGCGCCAGCAGCCCCCTGACAGACGTTAGCTCCTACGAGCAGTACTTC. The full variable domain, its missing parts supplied by reference TRBV5-1 and TRBJ2-7, is KAGVTQTPRYLIKTRGQQVTLSCSPISGHRSVSWYQQTPGQGLQFLFEYFSETQRNKGNFPGRFSGRQFSNSRSEMNVSTLELGDSALYLCASSPLTDVSSYEQYFGPGTRLTVT.

This clonotype was detected many times. This chain connects TRBV5-1 to TRBJ2-7, with 8 bases lining up with TRBD2. The CDR3 spans 17 residues. The germline CDR1 and CDR2 sequences are SGHRS and YFSETQ. Trimming at V came to 0 bases and at J to 4 bases, leaving 12 bases not matched to a gene. CDR3 in amino acids: CASSLDGPAGALYEQYF. The CDR3 DNA reads as TGCGCCAGCAGCTTGGATGGACCAGCGGGAGCTCTATACGAGCAGTACTTC. The full variable domain, with the rest looked up from reference TRBV5-1 and TRBJ2-7, is KAGVTQTPRYLIKTRGQQVTLSCSPISGHRSVSWYQQTPGQGLQFLFEYFSETQRNKGNFPGRFSGRQFSNSRSEMNVSTLELGDSALYLCASSLDGPAGALYEQYFGPGTRLTVT.

This clonotype was seen repeatedly, ten times or more. The chain employs TRBV5-1 and TRBJ2-5, with TRBD2 matching 13 bases. Germline V gene lookup returns CDR1 SGHRS and CDR2 YFSETQ. V trimming: 4 bases; J trimming: 1 base; junction bases outside the gene matches: 4. CDR3 length equals 16 residues. The CDR3: CASSLGLAGVQETQYF. CDR3 bases: TGCGCCAGCAGCCTTGGACTAGCGGGGGTCCAAGAGACCCAGTACTTC.

Here the CDR3 reads CSASDLFHETQYF. The DNA of the CDR3 is TGCAGTGCTAGTGACCTCTTCCATGAGACCCAGTACTTC. The chain is built from TRBV20-1 and TRBJ2-5; D is uncertain. Between the trimmed V and J ends, which lost 3 bases and 5 bases, there was a span of 13 bases. CDR1 and CDR2 from the germline V gene are DFQATT and SNEGSKA (reference sequence). The CDR3 runs 13 residues.